A single sample is the source of the 20 T cell receptor beta chains below, sequenced in a study of early stage breast cancer tumors. Clones were read by immunoSEQ multiplex PCR, and TCRdb kept only the in-frame ones, dropping some. Here the sample spans about 21,000 clones, about 78% being singletons. Specimen: blood. These receptors were taken from a person in their sixties with breast cancer.

The J gene is TRBJ2-2, the V gene TRBV19; the D gene is possibly TRBD2 (6 bases). The CDR3 runs 14 residues. V lost 3 bases to trimming and J lost 5 bases, with 10 bases between them. Germline CDR1 reads LNHDA; CDR2 reads SQIVND (reference sequence). The CDR3 loop reads CASSIGAGTGELFF. The CDR3 DNA sequence: TGTGCCAGTAGTATCGGGGCGGGAACCGGGGAGCTGTTTTTT.

This clone occurred once. V and J are TRBV12-2 and TRBJ2-7; TRBD2 is taken as the D call from the table, unchecked against the DNA. TRBV12-2 is a pseudogene. The CDR3 is 20 amino acids. Here the CDR3 reads CASRNQMTLAANATSYEQYF. DNA of the CDR3: TGTGCAAGTCGCAACCAAATGACCCTAGCGGCAAACGCGACTTCCTACGAGCAGTACTTC.

The V and J genes are TRBV19 and TRBJ2-1; D is unresolved. Germline loops: CDR1 LNHDA, CDR2 SQIVND (reference sequence). V lost 4 bases and J 6 bases, leaving 19 bases between the germline ends. This CDR3 contains 16 residues. Here the CDR3 reads CASSKISGLLSNEQFF. CDR3 in DNA: TGTGCCAGTAGTAAGATATCCGGCCTTCTCAGCAATGAGCAGTTCTTC.

This clone turned up a few times. This chain links TRBV4-2 with TRBJ2-7, with D uncertain. The V end lost 0 bases, the J end lost 2 bases, and 11 bases lay between the germline ends. The CDR3 is 15 residues long. Germline assignment: CDR1 LGHNA and CDR2 YNFKEQ. The CDR3 spells CASSQEWQPTYEQYF. CDR3 coding DNA: TGTGCCAGCAGCCAAGAGTGGCAGCCGACCTACGAGCAGTACTTC.

The gene calls are TRBV30 and TRBJ1-3, with D hard to call. CDR3 length: 14 amino acids. Germline lookup yields CDR1 GTSNPN and CDR2 SVGIG (reference sequence). Trimming left V 5 bases short and J 0 bases short, with 11 bases between. CDR3 DNA sequence: TGTGCCTGGCGAAGTATCTTCTCTGGAAACACCATATATTTT. Translated: CAWRSIFSGNTIYF. The whole variable domain, filled in from reference TRBV30 and TRBJ1-3, reads SQTIHQWPATLVQPVGSPLSLECTVEGTSNPNLYWYRQAAGRGLQLLFYSVGIGQISSEVPQNLSASRPQDRQFILSSKKLLLSDSGFYLCAWRSIFSGNTIYFGEGSWLTVV.

A single count supports this clone. This chain links TRBV5-1 with TRBJ2-1; 8 positions agree with TRBD2. Germline V CDR1 and CDR2: SGHRS, YFSETQ. The CDR3 is 14 residues long. The J segment lost 5 bases and the V segment lost 0 bases, leaving 1 base of the junction unmatched. The CDR3 DNA reads TGCGCCAGCAGCTTGGAGCGGGGGAACAATGAGCAGTTCTTC. Translated, it gives CASSLERGNNEQFF.

The V call is TRBV21-1, the J call TRBJ1-5. TRBV21-1 is designated a pseudogene. The CDR3 is 13 amino acids. CDR3 DNA: TGTGCCAGCAGCAAAGGTGGTGGGCAGCCCCAGCATTTT. Protein sequence: CASSKGGGQPQHF.

This rearrangement joins TRBV5-5 to TRBJ2-2; D might be TRBD1 (5 bases). CDR3 size: 12 residues. The germline V and J ends were trimmed by 5 bases and 5 bases, with 7 bases remaining between them. The germline gives CDR1 SGHKS, CDR2 YYEKEE (reference sequence). The CDR3 DNA is TGTGCCAGCAGAAGACAGACCGGGGAGCTGTTTTTT. Translating it yields CASRRQTGELFF.

The chain recombines TRBV7-9 with TRBJ1-1; 12 bases line up with TRBD1. V shed 6 bases and J 2 bases; nucleotides not matched to a gene: 4. Germline V gives CDR1 SEHNR, CDR2 FQNEAQ (reference sequence). The length of the CDR3 is 15 residues. The CDR3 here is CASRAGTGGNTEAFF. DNA of the CDR3: TGTGCCAGCAGAGCTGGGACAGGGGGCAACACTGAAGCTTTCTTT.

The V call is TRBV7-8, the J call TRBJ2-2, with TRBD1 matching 8 bases. CDR1 and CDR2 (germline): SGHVS, FQNEAQ. V shed 1 base and J 1 base; nucleotides not matched to a gene: 5. The CDR3 extends over 17 amino acids. The CDR3 reads CASSLVQGARNTGELFF. CDR3 nucleotides: TGTGCCAGCAGCTTAGTTCAGGGGGCGCGGAACACCGGGGAGCTGTTTTTT.

This chain links TRBV27 with TRBJ1-4, with 10 bases fitting TRBD1. CDR3 length equals 18 residues. With V trimmed by 2 bases and J by 3 bases, 9 bases remained unmatched. Germline V CDR1 and CDR2: MNHEY, SMNVEV (reference sequence). The CDR3 here is CASSLTGQGYSPNEKLFF. As DNA, the CDR3 is TGTGCCAGCAGTTTAACGGGACAGGGGTATTCGCCTAATGAAAAACTGTTTTTT.

The V call is TRBV2, the J call TRBJ1-2; a possible D gene is TRBD1 (5 bases). V shed 5 bases and J shed 0 bases, with 16 bases lying between them. The CDR3 runs to 16 residues. Germline CDR1 SNHLY, CDR2 FYNNEI. The CDR3 DNA follows: TGTGCCAGCAGTCCCGCGGAGGGGCAGTCTAACTATGGCTACACCTTC. Its translation is CASSPAEGQSNYGYTF.

The chain joins TRBV10-1 to TRBJ1-2; D call uncertain. Trimming removed 5 bases at V and 5 bases at J, with 12 bases between. CDR3 length equals 13 residues. The V gene's germline CDR1 is WNHNN and CDR2 SYGVQD (reference sequence). CDR3 residues: CASSMDVRYGYTF. The CDR3 DNA sequence: TGCGCCAGCAGTATGGATGTACGGTATGGCTACACCTTC.

The chain combines TRBV5-4 with TRBJ2-3, with D hard to call. V was cut by 0 bases and J by 6 bases, with 8 bases left in between. The CDR3 loop spans 13 amino acids. The germline CDR1 and CDR2 sequences are SGHNT and YYREEE (reference sequence). CDR3 bases: TGTGCCAGCAGCTTGGAGTTGGTGGATACGCAGTATTTT. This translates into CASSLELVDTQYF.

This clone was seen only once. The V call is TRBV30, the J call TRBJ1-1; perhaps TRBD1 as D (5 bases). The CDR3 is 13 residues long. Trimming pared 4 bases from V and 4 bases from J, leaving 13 bases between. The germline V gene has CDR1 GTSNPN and CDR2 SVGIG (reference sequence). The CDR3 is CAWILLGGTEAFF. CDR3 DNA sequence: TGTGCCTGGATCCTCCTGGGGGGCACTGAAGCTTTCTTT.

Here the CDR3 DNA reads TGTGCCAGCAACCCGACAGGGGGGAACACTGAAGCTTTCTTT. Its protein is CASNPTGGNTEAFF. V usage is TRBV6-5 and J usage is TRBJ1-1; 9 bases are a match to TRBD1. Losses at the gene ends were 7 bases for V and 1 base for J; bases not matched to a gene: 4. The CDR3 is 14 amino acids. Germline CDR1 is MNHEY and CDR2 is SVGAGI.

The CDR3 nucleotides are TGTGCCAGTAGTATGACGGGACTAGCGGGAACATCAGATACGCAGTATTTT. Protein sequence: CASSMTGLAGTSDTQYF. This chain connects TRBV19 to TRBJ2-3; 13 bases match TRBD2. After removal of 3 bases from V and 4 bases from J, the junction contained 7 bases not matched to a gene. This CDR3 region has 17 residues. CDR1 is LNHDA, CDR2 SQIVND, per germline (reference sequence).

The V and J genes are TRBV15 and TRBJ2-3; 7 bases fit TRBD2. The CDR3 is 16 amino acids. V lost 0 bases and J lost 6; bases outside the gene matches: 9. The germline gives CDR1 LNHNV, CDR2 YYDKDF (reference sequence). The CDR3 loop reads CATSRDRKRGPDTQYF. CDR3 DNA sequence: TGTGCCACCAGCAGAGATCGGAAGCGGGGCCCCGATACGCAGTATTTT.

About this clone itself: At one end the junction does not follow the germline gene, possibly because of a read error. The CDR3 region is CASSPGRAPYNERFF. The CDR3 DNA reads TGTGCCAGCAGCCCCGGCAGGGCCCCCTACAATGAGCGGTTCTTC. The chain employs TRBV5-6 and TRBJ2-1; perhaps TRBD1 as D (5 bases). Germline CDR1 SGHDT, CDR2 YYEEEE. The CDR3 has 15 residues. The whole variable domain, remainder taken from reference TRBV5-6 and TRBJ2-1, is DAGVTQSPTHLIKTRGQQVTLRCSPKSGHDTVSWYQQALGQGPQFIFQYYEEEERQRGNFPDRFSGHQFPNYSSELNVNALLLGDSALYLCASSPGRAPYNERFFGPGTRLTVL.

The V call is TRBV7-9, the J call TRBJ1-6; D is ambiguous. V was shortened by 3 bases and J by 7 bases, with 7 bases between the two germline ends. CDR1 is SEHNR, CDR2 FQNEAQ, per germline (reference sequence). The CDR3 contains 13 residues. The DNA of the CDR3 is TGTGCCAGCAGCTTTGACGGGAATTCACCCCTCCACTTT. It encodes CASSFDGNSPLHF.